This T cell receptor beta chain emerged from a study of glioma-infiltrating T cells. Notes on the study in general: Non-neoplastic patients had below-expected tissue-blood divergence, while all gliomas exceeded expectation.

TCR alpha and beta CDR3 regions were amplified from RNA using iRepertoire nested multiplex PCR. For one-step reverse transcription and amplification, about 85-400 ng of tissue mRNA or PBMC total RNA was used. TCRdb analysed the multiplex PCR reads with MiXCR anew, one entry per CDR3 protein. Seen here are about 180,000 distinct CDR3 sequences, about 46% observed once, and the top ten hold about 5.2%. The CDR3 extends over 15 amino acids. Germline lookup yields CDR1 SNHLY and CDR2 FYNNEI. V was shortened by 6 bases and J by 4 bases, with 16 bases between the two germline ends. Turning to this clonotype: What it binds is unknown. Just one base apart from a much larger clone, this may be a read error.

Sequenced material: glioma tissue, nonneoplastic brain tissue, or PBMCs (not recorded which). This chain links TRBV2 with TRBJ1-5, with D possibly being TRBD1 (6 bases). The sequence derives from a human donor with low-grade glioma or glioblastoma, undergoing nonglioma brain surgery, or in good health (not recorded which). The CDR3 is CASRLDQGINQPQHF. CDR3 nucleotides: TGTGCCAGCAGACTTGATCAGGGGATAAATCAGCCCCAGCATTTT.